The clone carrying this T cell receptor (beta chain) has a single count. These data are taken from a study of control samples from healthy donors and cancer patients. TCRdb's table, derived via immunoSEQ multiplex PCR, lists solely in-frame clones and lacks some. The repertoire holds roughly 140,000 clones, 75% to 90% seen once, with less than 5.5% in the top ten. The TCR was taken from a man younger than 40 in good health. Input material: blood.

The CDR3 is CASSQGVDRGNYGYTF. Here the CDR3 DNA reads TGCGCCAGCAGCCAAGGGGTTGACAGGGGTAACTATGGCTACACCTTC. The gene calls are TRBV4-3 and TRBJ1-2; 8 nucleotides align to TRBD1. This CDR3 contains 16 residues. Germline-derived CDR1 and CDR2 are LGHNA and YSLEER. Trimming cost V 1 base and J 1 base; bases outside gene matches: 5.